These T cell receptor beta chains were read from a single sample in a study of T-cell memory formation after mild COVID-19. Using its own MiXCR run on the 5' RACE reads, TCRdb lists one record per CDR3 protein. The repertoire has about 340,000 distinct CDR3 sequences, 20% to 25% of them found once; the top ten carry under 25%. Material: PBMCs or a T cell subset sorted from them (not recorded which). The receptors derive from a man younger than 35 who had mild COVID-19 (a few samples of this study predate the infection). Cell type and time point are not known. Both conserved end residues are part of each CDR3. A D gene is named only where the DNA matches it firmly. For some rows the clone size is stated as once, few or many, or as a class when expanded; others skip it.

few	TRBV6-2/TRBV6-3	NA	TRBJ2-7	TGTGCCAGCAGTTACTTTGAGAGGACCTACGAGCAGTACTTC	CASSYFERTYEQYF
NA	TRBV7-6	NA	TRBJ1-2	TGTGCCAGCAGCCCCCGACAGACTAACTATGGCTACACCTTC	CASSPRQTNYGYTF
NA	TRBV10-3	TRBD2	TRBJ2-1	TGTGCCATCAGTGAGGCGGGGGGGCGCTACGGGGAGCAGTTCTTC	CAISEAGGRYGEQFF
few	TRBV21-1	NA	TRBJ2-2	TGTGCCAGCAGCAAGGCAGACTTAGGCGGGGAGCTGTTTTTT	CASSKADLGGELFF
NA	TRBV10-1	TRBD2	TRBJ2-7	TGCGCCAGCCCGCCGGGGGGAAAAGGGGCCTACGAGCAGTACTTC	CASPPGGKGAYEQYF
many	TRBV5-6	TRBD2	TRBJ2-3	TGTGCCAGCAGCTTCCGAGTCGCGGGGGATACAGATACGCAGTATTTT	CASSFRVAGDTDTQYF
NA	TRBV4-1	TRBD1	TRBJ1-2	TGCGCCAGCAGCCCCCTTCCAGGGACAGGCAACTATGGCTACACCTTC	CASSPLPGTGNYGYTF
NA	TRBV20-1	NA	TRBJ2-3	TGCAGTGCCCCCCCGACGTGGGGTAGGGGCACAGATACGCAGTATTTT	CSAPPTWGRGTDTQYF
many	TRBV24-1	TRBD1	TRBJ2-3	TGTGCCACCAGTGACTTGCCGGGACAGGGGGCAGATACGCAGTATTTT	CATSDLPGQGADTQYF
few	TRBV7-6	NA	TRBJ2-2	TGTGCCAGCAGCTCCGATGGCGGGGAGCTGTTTTTT	CASSSDGGELFF
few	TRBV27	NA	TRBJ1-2	TGTGCCAGCAGTTTGGACGGACGCAACTATGGCTACACCTTC	CASSLDGRNYGYTF
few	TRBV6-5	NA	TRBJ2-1	TGTGCCAGCAGTTACTCGGATCCTAGCACAAGGTTCTTC	CASSYSDPSTRFF
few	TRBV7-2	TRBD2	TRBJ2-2	TGTGCCAGCAGCTTAGCAACGGGAGGGAATGGGGAGCTGTTTTTT	CASSLATGGNGELFF
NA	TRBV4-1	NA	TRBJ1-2	TGCGCCAGCAGCCAAGATCCTTGGGTGGTGGGGGACTATGGCTACACCTTC	CASSQDPWVVGDYGYTF
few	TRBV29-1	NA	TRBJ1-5	TGCAGCGGGGCTTCGGGACCGGATCAGCCCCAGCATTTT	CSGASGPDQPQHF
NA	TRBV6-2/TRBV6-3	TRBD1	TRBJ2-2	TGTGCCAGCTGCAGACAGGCCGCACGACAGGGTCGCAGCACCGGGGAGCTGTTTTTT	CASCRQAARQGRSTGELFF
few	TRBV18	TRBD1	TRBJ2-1	TGTGCCAGCTCCTGGCAACAGGGGGCCTCCAATGAGCAGTTCTTC	CASSWQQGASNEQFF
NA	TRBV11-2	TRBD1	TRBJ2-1	TGTGCCAGCAGCCCAAACAGGGGGCAGGACAATGAGCAGTTCTTC	CASSPNRGQDNEQFF
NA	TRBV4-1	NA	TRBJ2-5	TGCGCCAGCAGCCAAGTGTTGACAGGACAAGAGACCCAGTACTTC	CASSQVLTGQETQYF
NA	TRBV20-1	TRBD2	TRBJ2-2	TGCAGTGCGGGGACTAGCGGGGGGGGCACCGGGGAGCTGTTTTTT	CSAGTSGGGTGELFF
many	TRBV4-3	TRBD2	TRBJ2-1	TGCGCCAGCAGCCCGGGGGGACCCGAGCCCCATGAGCAGTTCTTC	CASSPGGPEPHEQFF
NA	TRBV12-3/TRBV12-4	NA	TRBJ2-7	TGTGCCAGCAGTTTAGCAGGCCCAGGGTACGAGCAGTACTTC	CASSLAGPGYEQYF
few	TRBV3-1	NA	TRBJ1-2	TGTGCCAGCAGTCGAATGCTAAACGGAGGCTACACCTTC	CASSRMLNGGYTF
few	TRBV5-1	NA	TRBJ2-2	TGCGCCAGCCGCGGGACTCTGAACACCGGGGAGCTGTTTTTT	CASRGTLNTGELFF
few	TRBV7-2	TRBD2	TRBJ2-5	TGTGCCAGCAGCTTCTACGGGGGGAAAGAAGAGACCCAGTACTTC	CASSFYGGKEETQYF
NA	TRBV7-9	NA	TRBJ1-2	TGTGCCAGCAGCTTAGATCCGAGCTATGGCTACACCTTC	CASSLDPSYGYTF
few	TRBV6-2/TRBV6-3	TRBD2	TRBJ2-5	TGTGCCAGCAGTTACGGACTAGCGGGGGGCCAGGAGACCCAGTACTTC	CASSYGLAGGQETQYF
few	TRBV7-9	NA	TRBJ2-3	TGTGCCAGCAGCCGGGACTCCCTGGATACGCAGTATTTT	CASSRDSLDTQYF
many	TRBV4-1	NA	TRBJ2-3	TGCGCCAGCAGCCTCCTGGGGACCGCAGATACGCAGTATTTT	CASSLLGTADTQYF
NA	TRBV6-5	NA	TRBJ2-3	TGTGCCACCCAGAAGGGACCGCACACAGATACGCAGTATTTT	CATQKGPHTDTQYF
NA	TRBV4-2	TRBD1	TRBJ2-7	TGTGCCAGCAGCCAACAGGGCGTCAGGGGGCAACAGCAGTACTTC	CASSQQGVRGQQQYF
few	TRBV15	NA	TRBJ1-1	TGTGCCACCAGCAGAGTCTGGGCAGTTGAAGCTTTCTTT	CATSRVWAVEAFF
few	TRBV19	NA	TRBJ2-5	TGTGTCGTAGAGACCCAGTACTTC	CVVETQYF
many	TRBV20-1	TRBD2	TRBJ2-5	TGCAGTGCCGCCATAGCGGGGGGTTTAGAGACCCAGTACTTC	CSAAIAGGLETQYF